Presented here are 29 T cell receptor beta chains from one specimen sequenced in a study of blood T cells in healthy people across ages. A sample-barcoded 5' primer and a J-beta primer mix were used in a second PCR of roughly 6 to 12 cycles. TCRdb passed the 5' RACE reads through MiXCR, listing each CDR3 protein once. The sample includes roughly 1,800,000 distinct CDR3 sequences, around half of them seen just once. Sequences were obtained from blood. The receptors derive from a woman aged 40 to 49 in good health.

The chain uses TRBV5-1 and TRBJ1-2; the D is unclear. V was pared by 2 bases and J by 8 bases, with 16 bases between. This CDR3 contains 14 residues. CDR1 and CDR2 (germline): SGHRS, YFSETQ. CDR3 in DNA: TGCGCCAGCAGCTTAACCCCGGGATATGGGGGCTACACCTTC. This encodes CASSLTPGYGGYTF.

Only a few counts were recorded for this clonotype. J is TRBJ2-3 and V is TRBV7-2; D possibly corresponds to TRBD2 (5 bases). CDR1 SGHTA and CDR2 FQGNSA come from the germline V gene. Trimming cost V 3 bases and J 2 bases, with 12 bases left between them. The CDR3 length is 15 residues. The CDR3, as DNA: TGTGCCAGCAGCTTCAGAGGGCAAGTCACAGATACGCAGTATTTT. Amino acids: CASSFRGQVTDTQYF.

This clonotype was detected ten times or more. The chain combines TRBV4-2 with TRBJ2-5, with D perhaps assigned TRBD1 or TRBD2 (5 bases each). The CDR3 is made up of 15 amino acids. Germline loops: CDR1 LGHNA, CDR2 YNFKEQ. The V end was cut by 2 bases, the J end by 5 bases, with 15 bases between. In DNA form, the CDR3 reads TGTGCCAGCAGCCAACGGGACGACCCCCGGGAGACCCAGTACTTC. This codes for CASSQRDDPRETQYF.

This clonotype appeared once. CDR3 loop: CASSLEAIQHF. The DNA for the CDR3 is TGTGCCAGCAGCTTAGAGGCGATCCAGCATTTT. V usage is TRBV7-2 and J usage is TRBJ1-5; no clear D gene. V gave up 1 base and J gave up 12 bases, with 7 bases separating them. The length of the CDR3 is 11 residues. Germline V gene lookup returns CDR1 SGHTA and CDR2 FQGNSA.

This clonotype showed up just a few times. The V call is TRBV4-3, the J call TRBJ2-3, with D unclear. The V gene's germline CDR1 is LGHNA and CDR2 YSLEER. V was trimmed by 2 bases and J by 0 bases, leaving 9 bases between them. The CDR3 loop spans 15 amino acids. The CDR3 DNA is TGCGCCAGCAGCCAATCCAGAGCTAGCACAGATACGCAGTATTTT. This codes for CASSQSRASTDTQYF.

This clonotype occurred a few times. The chain links TRBV2 to TRBJ2-7; D possibly corresponds to TRBD1 (6 bases). V was cut by 3 bases and J by 2 bases, with 14 bases left in between. Germline V gene lookup returns CDR1 SNHLY and CDR2 FYNNEI. The CDR3 sequence is 15 residues long. The CDR3 spells CASSDVQGQPYEQYF. Here the CDR3 DNA reads TGTGCCAGCAGTGATGTACAGGGTCAACCCTACGAGCAGTACTTC.

V is TRBV29-1 and J is TRBJ2-1, with a weak D call TRBD1 (6 bases). The length of the CDR3 is 13 residues. V lost 5 bases to trimming and J lost 8 bases, with 16 bases between them. CDR1 and CDR2 (germline): SQVTM, ANQGSEA. Here the CDR3 DNA reads TGCAGCGTTACAGGGAAGGGACGAGATGAGCAGTTCTTC. The encoded protein is CSVTGKGRDEQFF.

This rearrangement joins TRBV7-9 to TRBJ2-3; possibly TRBD1 or TRBD2 for D (5 bases each). The CDR3 totals 16 residues. Deletions cut 5 bases from V and 3 bases from J, with 18 bases between. CDR1 and CDR2 (germline): SEHNR, FQNEAQ (reference sequence). The CDR3 DNA reads TGTGCCAGCAGCCCGACCGGGACCGTAAAAACAGATACGCAGTATTTT. It encodes CASSPTGTVKTDTQYF.

This chain connects TRBV6-5 to TRBJ2-7; tentatively, D is TRBD1 (6 bases). Trimming stripped 5 bases from V and 1 base from J, with 12 bases between. The CDR3 totals 14 residues. In germline, CDR1 is MNHEY, CDR2 SVGAGI. Written as DNA, the CDR3 is TGTGCCAGCAGTATACAGGGTAAATCCTACGAGCAGTACTTC. Amino acid sequence: CASSIQGKSYEQYF.

This clonotype was observed a handful of times. The J gene is TRBJ2-3, the V gene TRBV28; TRBD2 aligns across 10 bases. CDR1 and CDR2 from the germline V gene are MDHEN and SYDVKM. The CDR3 sequence is 17 residues long. V was clipped by 5 bases and J by 2 bases; unmatched bases: 10. The CDR3: CASSLAIAGGITDTQYF. The CDR3 DNA is TGTGCCAGCAGTCTAGCTATAGCGGGGGGTATCACAGATACGCAGTATTTT.

This clonotype showed up just a few times. This sequence joins TRBV29-1 and TRBJ2-1, with 9 bases fitting TRBD1. Germline-derived CDR1 and CDR2 are SQVTM and ANQGSEA. Germline trimming cut 7 bases from V and 2 bases from J; bases unmatched to any gene: 9. The CDR3 sequence is 15 residues long. The CDR3 sequence: CSARRGTGPYNEQFF. The CDR3 region has the DNA TGCAGCGCTCGTCGTGGGACAGGGCCCTACAATGAGCAGTTCTTC.

This sequence joins TRBV27 and TRBJ2-7, with D tentatively TRBD1 or TRBD2 (5 bases each). With the DNA end fitting TRBJ2-5 better, the J assignment may be wrong. The length of the CDR3 is 15 residues. Germline V gene lookup returns CDR1 MNHEY and CDR2 SMNVEV (reference sequence). The CDR3 sequence is CASSSHGAGEGTQYF. The CDR3 nucleotides are TGTGCCAGCAGTTCCCATGGGGCGGGCGAGGGGACCCAGTACTTC.

The chain uses TRBV6-6 and TRBJ1-5; TRBD1 agrees at 8 bases. Germline values: CDR1 MNHNY, CDR2 SVGAGI (reference sequence). The ends lost 6 bases at V and 5 bases at J; junction bases unmatched: 9. The CDR3 is 15 amino acids. The CDR3, as DNA: TGTGCCAGCAGCCCAGGGGGCTTCGGGGATCAGCCCCAGCATTTT. It codes for CASSPGGFGDQPQHF.

This rearrangement joins TRBV15 to TRBJ2-5, with TRBD1 matching over 7 bases. V lost 1 base to trimming and J lost 4 bases; unmatched junction nucleotides: 3. CDR1 is LNHNV, CDR2 YYDKDF, per germline (reference sequence). The CDR3 is made up of 14 amino acids. CDR3 in DNA: TGTGCCACCAGCAGAGCGACAGGGCGAGAGACCCAGTACTTC. Amino acids: CATSRATGRETQYF.

The chain joins TRBV24-1 to TRBJ2-1; D assignment may be TRBD1 or TRBD2 (5 bases each). V lost 3 bases and J 9 bases, leaving 17 bases between the germline ends. The CDR3 totals 15 residues. Germline V gene lookup returns CDR1 KGHDR and CDR2 SFDVKD. The DNA for the CDR3 is TGTGCCACCAGTGATGTGCCCGGGGCTAGCCGTGAGCAGTTCTTC. Translating gives CATSDVPGASREQFF.

This clonotype was seen only a few times. The V and J genes are TRBV7-2 and TRBJ2-5; 11 nucleotides align to TRBD1. The end of the DNA fits TRBJ2-7 better, so the J call may be wrong. CDR1 and CDR2 from the germline V gene are SGHTA and FQGNSA. The CDR3 consists of 18 residues. CDR3 residues: CASSAWPPRDRGAYEQYF. CDR3 nucleotides: TGTGCCAGCAGCGCGTGGCCTCCACGGGACAGGGGGGCGTACGAGCAGTACTTC.

This clonotype was observed a handful of times. J is TRBJ1-1 and V is TRBV7-2; D is perhaps TRBD1 (6 bases). V shed 3 bases and J shed 1 base, with 9 bases lying between them. Germline CDR1 is SGHTA and CDR2 is FQGNSA. This CDR3 region has 14 residues. For the CDR3, the DNA is TGTGCCAGCAGCTTTCAGGGACAGAACACTGAAGCTTTCTTT. This sequence encodes CASSFQGQNTEAFF. Full variable domain (remainder filled in from reference TRBV7-2 and TRBJ1-1): GAGVSQSPSNKVTEKGKDVELRCDPISGHTALYWYRQSLGQGLEFLIYFQGNSAPDKSGLPSDRFSAERTGGSVSTLTIQRTQQEDSAVYLCASSFQGQNTEAFFGQGTRLTVV.

The chain combines TRBV4-1 with TRBJ1-4; D remains unclear. Germline V lookup: CDR1 MGHRA, CDR2 YSYEKL. The length of the CDR3 is 12 residues. Deletions cut 1 base from V and 10 bases from J, with 7 bases between. The CDR3 protein is CASSQGEGKLFF. The CDR3, as DNA: TGCGCCAGCAGCCAAGGGGAGGGAAAACTGTTTTTT.

Points on this clonotype: One junction end disagrees with the germline gene, perhaps due to a read error. V usage is TRBV5-4 and J usage is TRBJ2-1; TRBD1 or TRBD2 may be the D gene (5 bases each). The CDR3 is 16 residues long. Germline V gene data show CDR1 as SGHNT and CDR2 as YYREEE (reference sequence). The chain's CDR3 is CAGSLVGVVGAPEQFF. CDR3 in DNA: TGTGCCGGCAGCTTGGTTGGTGTAGTCGGGGCTCCTGAGCAGTTCTTC.

This sequence joins TRBV5-6 and TRBJ2-1, with D maybe TRBD1 (5 bases). This CDR3 has 16 residues. Deletions cut 0 bases from V and 0 bases from J, with 10 bases between. CDR1 is SGHDT, CDR2 YYEEEE, per germline. CDR3 region: CASSLDRSGSYNEQFF. As DNA, the CDR3 is TGTGCCAGCAGCTTGGACAGGTCGGGCTCCTACAATGAGCAGTTCTTC.

This clonotype has only a few counts. The chain combines TRBV5-5 with TRBJ1-1, with a weak D call TRBD1 (5 bases). Germline-derived CDR1 and CDR2 are SGHKS and YYEKEE (reference sequence). CDR3 length: 14 amino acids. The ends were cut back, 0 bases at V and 3 bases at J, with 9 bases in the middle. In DNA, the CDR3 is TGTGCCAGCAGCTTGGTTGGACACTACACTGAAGCTTTCTTT. Amino acids: CASSLVGHYTEAFF.

The chain is built from TRBV28 and TRBJ2-5; maybe TRBD2 (5 bases). CDR3 size: 16 residues. Germline V gene data show CDR1 as MDHEN and CDR2 as SYDVKM. Trimming removed 5 bases from V and 3 bases from J, with 19 bases in between. The CDR3 here is CASSGLGRAVEETQYF. The CDR3 DNA reads as TGTGCCAGCAGTGGACTGGGTAGGGCTGTAGAAGAGACCCAGTACTTC.

V gene TRBV5-1 combines with J gene TRBJ2-4; D remains unclear. Germline V gene lookup returns CDR1 SGHRS and CDR2 YFSETQ. V was clipped by 7 bases and J by 1 base, with 9 bases between them. The CDR3 totals 13 residues. The CDR3 spells CASGTDAKNIQYF. DNA of the CDR3: TGCGCCAGCGGAACAGACGCCAAAAACATTCAGTACTTC.

This chain connects TRBV9 to TRBJ2-1; weak D call: TRBD2 (6 bases). V dropped 0 bases and J dropped 4 bases, with 11 bases sitting between them. The CDR3 spans 15 residues. The V gene's germline CDR1 is SGDLS and CDR2 YYNGEE. As DNA, the CDR3 is TGTGCCAGCAGCGTAGAAAGCGGGCTTTACAATGAGCAGTTCTTC. It codes for CASSVESGLYNEQFF.

V and J are TRBV12-3 or TRBV12-4 and TRBJ2-7; possibly TRBD1 for D (5 bases). CDR3 size: 16 residues. V dropped 5 bases and J dropped 3 bases, with 20 bases sitting between them. As DNA, the CDR3 is TGTGCCAGCAGTGCACAAACAGGTTTATCCCTCTACGAGCAGTACTTC. The encoded protein is CASSAQTGLSLYEQYF.

The genes are TRBV6-1 and TRBJ2-5; D perhaps matches TRBD2 (5 bases). Trimming cost V 6 bases and J 11 bases, with 19 bases left between them. This CDR3 comprises 13 residues. CDR1 MNHNS and CDR2 SASEGT come from the germline V gene. The CDR3, as DNA: TGTGCCAGCAGCCGGGGAACTACCTACAAGCAGTACTTC. This translates into CASSRGTTYKQYF.

J is TRBJ2-7 and V is TRBV10-3; the D gene is possibly TRBD2 (7 bases). This CDR3 region has 17 residues. Germline V gene data show CDR1 as ENHRY and CDR2 as SYGVKD. Deletions cut 2 bases from V and 0 bases from J, with 17 bases between. The CDR3 DNA reads TGTGCCATCAGTGAGCGGGGGGCCTCGTTCAGCTCCTACGAGCAGTACTTC. Translation gives CAISERGASFSSYEQYF.

This clonotype was detected only a few times. The chain is built from TRBV27 and TRBJ2-1; the D is unclear. There are 13 residues in the CDR3. Germline-derived CDR1 and CDR2 are MNHEY and SMNVEV (reference sequence). Trimming shortened V by 7 bases and J by 7 bases, and 14 bases separated the two germline ends. CDR3 DNA: TGTGCCAGCACCCGACCAGGTGGGAATGAGCAGTTCTTC. It encodes CASTRPGGNEQFF.

The genes are TRBV12-3 or TRBV12-4 and TRBJ2-5; TRBD2 matches at 11 bases. There are 17 residues in the CDR3. V gave up 4 bases and J gave up 4 bases; unmatched junction bases: 11. The CDR3 nucleotides read TGTGCCAGCAGTTCGCGACTAGCGGGGTACTCTGCAGAGACCCAGTACTTC. This sequence encodes CASSSRLAGYSAETQYF.